The rows below give T cell receptor beta chains drawn from one sample of a study of shared clonotypes between healthy human individuals. TCRdb keeps only in-frame clones here, not all; method: immunoSEQ multiplex PCR. The repertoire holds some 2.1 million clones, with about 95% as singletons. The sample was naive CD8+ T cells sorted from blood. All receptors derive from a man aged 18-30 years in good health. Both conserved end residues are part of each CDR3. The D gene is left open where the match is weak. Rows may omit the clone size; those that give it use once, few, many or a size class.

d_call	j_call	clone_size	v_call	cdr3_nt	cdr3_aa
NA	TRBJ2-6	NA	TRBV5-1	TGCGCCAGCAGCCTGACTCCACATGACCGGGCTGGGGCCAACGTCCTGACTTTC	CASSLTPHDRAGANVLTF
NA	TRBJ1-5	few	TRBV6-1	TGTGCCAGCAGTGAATGGGAAGGCAATCAGCCCCAGCATTTT	CASSEWEGNQPQHF
TRBD2	TRBJ2-2	NA	TRBV4-3	TGCGCCAGCAGCCAGGTCCGTTTCCAGCGGGAGGATGTCGGGGAGCTGTTTTTT	CASSQVRFQREDVGELFF
NA	TRBJ1-2	NA	TRBV29-1	TGCAGCGTTCTTGGACAGTCGAATGGCTACACCTTC	CSVLGQSNGYTF
NA	TRBJ1-1	NA	TRBV6-1	TGTGCCAGCAGTGACCAGGGCAAGGGCACTGAAGCTTTCTTT	CASSDQGKGTEAFF
NA	TRBJ2-1	NA	TRBV4-3	TGCGCCAGCAGCCAAGATTTAAGGCTAGCGCCCAATGAGCAGTTCTTC	CASSQDLRLAPNEQFF
NA	TRBJ1-2	once	TRBV13	TGTGCCAGCAGCTTAGGGGACAGTGTCTATGGCTACACCTTC	CASSLGDSVYGYTF
TRBD1	TRBJ2-3	NA	TRBV4-1	TGCGCCAGCAGCCTTTTGGGACAGGGAATAGATACGCAGTATTTT	CASSLLGQGIDTQYF
TRBD2	TRBJ2-2	NA	TRBV19	TGTGCCAGTACCCCGGGACTAGCGGGAGGGCCGGACACCGGGGAGCTGTTTTTT	CASTPGLAGGPDTGELFF
NA	TRBJ2-7	NA	TRBV27	TGTGCCAGCAGCTTTCTAGCTCGCTACGAGCAGTACTTC	CASSFLARYEQYF
NA	TRBJ1-2	NA	TRBV7-9	TGTGCCAGCAGCTTACCGGAGGACGAGAACTATGGCTACACCTTC	CASSLPEDENYGYTF
TRBD1	TRBJ1-3	NA	TRBV5-1	TGCGCCAGGTTCCGGGACAGGGGGTTTCACTCTGGAAACACCATATATTTT	CARFRDRGFHSGNTIYF
NA	TRBJ2-7	NA	TRBV27	TGTGCCAGCAGTTTATCGATTAGGGGCAACTACGAGCAGTACTTC	CASSLSIRGNYEQYF
TRBD1	TRBJ2-2	NA	TRBV7-9	TGTGCCAGCAGCCTGATTGGGACAGGGTACGCCGGGGAGCTGTTTTTT	CASSLIGTGYAGELFF
NA	TRBJ1-6	NA	TRBV27	TGTGGAGTGGGAGGGAATAATTCACCCCTCCACTTT	CGVGGNNSPLHF
NA	TRBJ1-1	NA	TRBV5-6	TGTGCCAGCAGCTTGCGTCCAGGGGAGAACACTGAAGCTTTCTTT	CASSLRPGENTEAFF
NA	TRBJ2-1	once	TRBV27	TGTGCCAGCAGTTCCTTTCCCGGGGAAAAGCAGTTCTTC	CASSSFPGEKQFF
TRBD2	TRBJ2-1	NA	TRBV5-6	TGTGCCAGCAGCCATCCCAGCGGGGGGGCGGGTTCGGCCTACAATGAGCAGTTCTTC	CASSHPSGGAGSAYNEQFF
NA	TRBJ2-3	NA	TRBV6-1	TGTGCCAGCACTACGGGGACAAGCACAGATACGCAGTATTTT	CASTTGTSTDTQYF
NA	TRBJ1-2	NA	TRBV5-6	TGTGCCAGCAGCTTTGGAGAGACGGAGAATTTCTATGGCTACACCTTC	CASSFGETENFYGYTF
TRBD2	TRBJ2-7	NA	TRBV10-3	TGTGCCATCAGTGCTGGGACTAGCGGGAGTACCCACGAGCAGTACTTC	CAISAGTSGSTHEQYF
NA	TRBJ2-7	NA	TRBV7-9	TGTGCCAGCAGCTTAGTAATGGAGGAGCAGTACTTC	CASSLVMEEQYF
TRBD2	TRBJ2-1	NA	TRBV7-9	TGTGCCAGCAGCCTCGGGACTAGCCCCCACAATGAGCAGTTCTTC	CASSLGTSPHNEQFF
NA	TRBJ2-2	NA	TRBV13	TGTGCCAGCATCATACAGGGAGCCGGGGAGCTGTTTTTT	CASIIQGAGELFF
NA	TRBJ2-1	NA	TRBV27	TGTGCCAGCAGTTTATCGTCCGGTAGCCCGAGCTCCTACAATGAGCAGTTCTTC	CASSLSSGSPSSYNEQFF
TRBD2	TRBJ2-4	NA	TRBV4-3	TGCGCCAGCAGCCAGGAAGCGGGAAGCGGGGGCATTCAGTACTTC	CASSQEAGSGGIQYF
NA	TRBJ2-7	NA	TRBV29-1	TGCAGCGTTGTATGGGTAGGGACGGGAACCTACGAGCAGTACTTC	CSVVWVGTGTYEQYF
NA	TRBJ1-4	NA	TRBV12-5	TGTGCTAGTGGTTTGGATCTCTCGCGGGGAGTAAAACTGTTTTTT	CASGLDLSRGVKLFF
TRBD1	TRBJ2-5	NA	TRBV4-1	TGCGCCAGCAGCCAAGTCCTACAGACAGGGAAAGAGACCCAGTACTTC	CASSQVLQTGKETQYF
NA	TRBJ2-5	NA	TRBV30	TGTGCCTGGAATGAAGGGACGCTAGCTTCCCAGTACTTC	CAWNEGTLASQYF
NA	TRBJ1-5	few	TRBV27	TGTGCCAGCAGTTTATGGGGGGGTCAGCCCCAGCATTTT	CASSLWGGQPQHF
TRBD1	TRBJ2-7	NA	TRBV5-1	TGCGCCAGCAGCCAGGACAGGGCATACTACGAGCAGTACTTC	CASSQDRAYYEQYF
NA	TRBJ2-7	NA	TRBV27	TGTGCCAGCAGTTTTCTATCGGGGGAGCAGTACTTC	CASSFLSGEQYF
NA	TRBJ2-1	NA	TRBV7-6	TGTGCCAGCAGCTTAGAGGGGAGGAACAATGAGCAGTTCTTC	CASSLEGRNNEQFF
NA	TRBJ2-7	NA	TRBV2	TGTGCCAGCAGTGAGGGCCCCCAAGCGGACTACGAGCAGTACTTC	CASSEGPQADYEQYF
NA	TRBJ2-3	NA	TRBV30	TGTGCCTGGAGCGACCCGACTGTCCTGGCGCGCACAGATACGCAGTATTTT	CAWSDPTVLARTDTQYF
NA	TRBJ1-3	NA	TRBV6-1	TGTGCCAGCAGTGTAACAGGATATGGAAACACCATATATTTT	CASSVTGYGNTIYF
NA	TRBJ1-1	NA	TRBV27	TGTGCCAGCTTCCTGGTTGGGACGAACACTGAAGCTTTCTTT	CASFLVGTNTEAFF
TRBD1	TRBJ2-7	once	TRBV27	TGTGCCAGCAGCGGGACAGCCACCTCCTACGAGCAGTACTTC	CASSGTATSYEQYF
TRBD1	TRBJ1-2	NA	TRBV18	TGTGCCAGCTCCCCGGGACAGGGTAGCGATGGCTACACCTTC	CASSPGQGSDGYTF
NA	TRBJ2-1	NA	TRBV7-2	TGTGCCAGCAGCGATGGGCGGGCCTACGCCGTCTACAATGAGCAGTTCTTC	CASSDGRAYAVYNEQFF
NA	TRBJ1-3	NA	TRBV6-1	TGTGCCAGCATCCGGCTTACCGCCTCTGGAAACACCATATATTTT	CASIRLTASGNTIYF
TRBD1	TRBJ2-7	NA	TRBV28	TGTGCCAGCAGCCTACTTCAGGGGGACGAGCAGTACTTC	CASSLLQGDEQYF
TRBD1	TRBJ2-7	NA	TRBV4-1	TGCGCCAGCAGCCCTACGACAGGGGCCTACGAGCAGTACTTC	CASSPTTGAYEQYF
NA	TRBJ2-5	NA	TRBV9	TGTGCCACCAGGTGGGGGACCCAAGAGACCCAGTACTTC	CATRWGTQETQYF
TRBD2	TRBJ2-3	NA	TRBV11-2	TGTGCCAGCAGCTTTTCTAGCGGGGGATTCGATACGCAGTATTTT	CASSFSSGGFDTQYF
TRBD1	TRBJ1-2	NA	TRBV23-1	TGCGCCAGCAGTCAATCTAACAGGGGAGAAAACTATGGCTACACCTTC	CASSQSNRGENYGYTF
NA	TRBJ1-5	once	TRBV4-2	TGTGCCAGCAGCCAAGGGGAATGGGGCGTCGACAATCAGCCCCAGCATTTT	CASSQGEWGVDNQPQHF
NA	TRBJ1-1	NA	TRBV7-9	TGTGCCAGCAGCTTGGAGGGCCTTGAAGCTTTCTTT	CASSLEGLEAFF
TRBD1	TRBJ2-7	NA	TRBV27	TGTGCCAGCAGTTTCGGGACAGATCCCTACGAGCAGTACTTC	CASSFGTDPYEQYF
NA	TRBJ2-7	NA	TRBV28	TGTGCCACCCTCCATTACGAGCAGTACTTC	CATLHYEQYF
TRBD2	TRBJ2-1	NA	TRBV7-7	TGTGCTAGCAGCCCTAGCGGGAGTCCCTACAATGAGCAGTTCTTC	CASSPSGSPYNEQFF
NA	TRBJ2-7	NA	TRBV7-9	TGTGCCAGCAGCCCCACGGCCTACGAGCAGTACTTC	CASSPTAYEQYF
NA	TRBJ1-5	NA	TRBV10-3	TGTGCCATCAGTGAGTCCTCATGGGGTGAAAGTTATAGCAATCAGCCCCAGCATTTT	CAISESSWGESYSNQPQHF
NA	TRBJ2-3	NA	TRBV2	TGTGCCGGACTTGAAGATACGCAGTATTTT	CAGLEDTQYF